The 22 T cell receptor beta chains listed next were all sequenced from one sample in a study of T cells in Graves' hyperthyroidism and ophthalmopathy. Amplified TCR beta CDR3 regions came from RNA transcripts. Primed by the HTBI set, a first-round RT-PCR was run on the TCR CDR3. Via MiXCR, TCRdb re-called the multiplex PCR reads, giving one row per CDR3 protein. The profile shows about 340,000 distinct CDR3 sequences, about 20% of them singletons. Source material: blood. These receptors came from a woman in her 50s with Graves' hyperthyroidism.

This clonotype was seen more than once but under ten times. The gene calls are TRBV10-3 and TRBJ2-2; 7 bases fit TRBD1. V dropped 4 bases and J dropped 5; count of bases not matched to a gene: 7. Germline loops: CDR1 ENHRY, CDR2 SYGVKD. This CDR3 region has 15 residues. The chain's CDR3 is CAISGTGAGTGELFF. As DNA, the CDR3 is TGTGCCATCAGTGGCACAGGGGCGGGTACCGGGGAGCTGTTTTTT.

In its sample, this clonotype was seen many times. The chain couples TRBV11-2 to TRBJ2-3; TRBD2 might be the D (5 bases). This CDR3 is 16 amino acids long. Germline lookup yields CDR1 SGHAT and CDR2 FQNNGV. The V end lost 1 base, the J end lost 6 bases, and 17 bases lay between the germline ends. For the CDR3, the DNA is TGTGCCAGCAGCTTAGTAGGGTACGGGGTCGGGGATACGCAGTATTTT. Protein sequence: CASSLVGYGVGDTQYF.

About this clonotype: A read error is possible here, since a much larger clone lies one base away. The CDR3 does not close with the conserved phenylalanine or tryptophan, likely indicating a read error. The chain combines TRBV2 with TRBJ1-1; D gene unclear. The CDR3 has 14 amino acids. The V gene's germline CDR1 is SNHLY and CDR2 FYNNEI. Trimming removed 7 bases at V and 1 base at J, with 13 bases between. As DNA, the CDR3 is TGTGCCAGCACCGCGGGCAGGTCGAACACTGAAGCTTTCCTT. Residues: CASTAGRSNTEAFL.

This clonotype was picked up many times. The chain is built from TRBV11-2 and TRBJ1-3, with D unclear. CDR3 length: 12 residues. V dropped 5 bases and J dropped 3 bases, with 5 bases sitting between them. Per germline, CDR1 SGHAT and CDR2 FQNNGV. The CDR3 loop is CASSRIGNTIYF. The CDR3 DNA reads as TGTGCCAGCAGCCGCATTGGAAACACCATATATTTT. Filled out from reference TRBV11-2 and TRBJ1-3, the complete variable domain reads EAGVAQSPRYKIIEKRQSVAFWCNPISGHATLYWYQQILGQGPKLLIQFQNNGVVDDSQLPKDRFSAERLKGVDSTLKIQPAKLEDSAVYLCASSRIGNTIYFGEGSWLTVV.

This clonotype was recorded many times. The chain employs TRBV20-1 and TRBJ1-1, with 8 positions matching TRBD1. This CDR3 has 15 residues. V lost 2 bases to trimming and J lost 4 bases; unmatched junction nucleotides: 9. Germline-derived CDR1 and CDR2 are DFQATT and SNEGSKA (reference sequence). CDR3 nucleotides: TGCAGTGCTAGATCCCGGACAGGGTCAGGCACTGAAGCTTTCTTT. Translating it yields CSARSRTGSGTEAFF.

This clonotype was recorded many times. The chain joins TRBV27 to TRBJ1-2, with D uncertain. The CDR3 extends over 17 amino acids. Germline loops: CDR1 MNHEY, CDR2 SMNVEV (reference sequence). V lost 10 bases and J 3 bases, leaving 27 bases between the germline ends. The DNA of the CDR3 is TGTGCCAACTACCCAGACATTCCGCCGCCATGTGACTATGGCTACACCTTC. Its translation is CANYPDIPPPCDYGYTF.

The rearrangement uses TRBV5-5 and TRBJ2-5; 10 nucleotides line up with TRBD1. There are 17 residues in the CDR3. V shed 0 bases, J shed 2 bases, and the junction held 7 bases outside the gene matches. Germline loops: CDR1 SGHKS, CDR2 YYEKEE (reference sequence). CDR3 DNA sequence: TGTGCCAGCAGCTTGGAAAGTTGGGACAGGGGTCAAGAGACCCAGTACTTC. This gives the protein CASSLESWDRGQETQYF.

The chain combines TRBV5-1 with TRBJ1-2; D is ambiguous. Germline loops: CDR1 SGHRS, CDR2 YFSETQ. The CDR3 extends over 13 amino acids. V was pared by 4 bases and J by 2 bases, with 9 bases between. CDR3 in amino acids: CASSTLPNYGYTF. The DNA of the CDR3 is TGCGCCAGCAGCACCTTACCAAACTATGGCTACACCTTC.

The V gene is TRBV25-1, the J gene TRBJ2-1; TRBD2 matches at 12 bases. The junction had 13 bases not matched to a gene; V was cut back by 5 bases and J by 5 bases. This CDR3 region has 18 residues. The germline CDR1 and CDR2 sequences are MGHDK and SYGVNS. The CDR3 coding sequence is TGTGCCAGCAGTCCTCTAGCGGGGGGGCCTAGGGGCAACAATGAGCAGTTCTTC. Translated: CASSPLAGGPRGNNEQFF.

Ten or more counts support this clonotype. The V gene is TRBV11-2, the J gene TRBJ2-5; 11 positions agree with TRBD2. The ends lost 0 bases at V and 5 bases at J; junction bases unmatched: 2. The CDR3 extends over 15 amino acids. In germline, CDR1 is SGHAT, CDR2 FQNNGV. The CDR3 region has the DNA TGTGCCAGCAGCTTAGAGGGACTAGCGGCCGAGACCCAGTACTTC. Residues: CASSLEGLAAETQYF.

This clonotype has a count of ten or more. The chain combines TRBV7-3 with TRBJ2-5, with TRBD2 identical over 7 bases. The germline V gene encodes CDR1 SGHTA and CDR2 FQGTGA. CDR3 length: 13 residues. J was trimmed by 7 bases and V by 1 base; bases with no gene match: 3. The CDR3 DNA reads TGTGCCAGCAGCTTAAGCTCGGGGGGGACCCAGTACTTC. Protein product: CASSLSSGGTQYF.

V and J are TRBV19 and TRBJ1-2, with a possible D match to TRBD1 (5 bases). CDR3 length: 14 amino acids. V was cut by 3 bases and J by 5 bases, with 13 bases left in between. CDR1 and CDR2 from the germline V gene are LNHDA and SQIVND (reference sequence). The CDR3 loop reads CASSITGGNYGYTF. CDR3 bases: TGTGCCAGTAGTATTACCGGGGGTAATTATGGCTACACCTTC.

This chain connects TRBV5-8 to TRBJ2-5; TRBD2 is a possible D gene (6 bases). Germline V CDR1 and CDR2: SGHTS, YDEGEE. V lost 3 bases and J 0 bases, leaving 12 bases between the germline ends. The CDR3 totals 15 residues. CDR3 region: CASSSRDWYQETQYF. The DNA for the CDR3 is TGTGCCAGCAGCTCCCGGGACTGGTACCAAGAGACCCAGTACTTC.

This clonotype has a count of ten or more. This rearrangement joins TRBV6-6 to TRBJ2-3; 9 bases map to TRBD1. CDR1 is MNHNY and CDR2 is SVGAGI in the germline V gene (reference sequence). With V trimmed by 2 bases and J by 5 bases, 8 bases remained unmatched. The CDR3 runs to 16 residues. CDR3 sequence: CASSYPPGQGKDTQYF. In nucleotides, the CDR3 is TGTGCCAGCAGTTACCCTCCGGGACAGGGAAAAGATACGCAGTATTTT.

V is TRBV2 and J is TRBJ2-4; tentatively, D is TRBD1 or TRBD2 (6 bases each). V lost 5 bases to trimming and J lost 8 bases, with 22 bases between them. The length of the CDR3 is 16 residues. Looked up from germline, CDR1 is SNHLY and CDR2 is FYNNEI. The CDR3 is CASSLGSGAGLDIQYF. The DNA of the CDR3 is TGTGCCAGCAGTCTTGGGTCGGGGGCGGGGCTGGACATTCAGTACTTC.

This clonotype was detected ten times or more. The rearrangement uses TRBV18 and TRBJ1-1, with 8 bases identical to TRBD1. The CDR3 is 14 amino acids. With V trimmed by 3 bases and J by 4 bases, 4 bases remained unmatched. Germline assignment: CDR1 KGHSH and CDR2 LQKENI. The CDR3 DNA is TGTGCCAGCTCACCTTCCGGACAGGGCACTGAAGCTTTCTTT. Its translation: CASSPSGQGTEAFF.

Ten or more counts support this clonotype. The gene calls are TRBV20-1 and TRBJ2-7; TRBD1 matches at 8 bases. Germline CDR1 is DFQATT and CDR2 is SNEGSKA (reference sequence). The V and J ends lost 6 bases and 7 bases, in that order; junction bases with no gene match: 11. The CDR3 has 13 residues. CDR3 in amino acids: CSAPGQGPGEQYF. CDR3 DNA: TGCAGTGCGCCTGGACAGGGTCCTGGGGAGCAGTACTTC.

This clonotype was picked up many times. V is TRBV18 and J is TRBJ1-4; the D is unclear. The V gene's germline CDR1 is KGHSH and CDR2 LQKENI. Trimming removed 3 bases from V and 4 bases from J, with 12 bases in between. There are 15 residues in the CDR3. In DNA form, the CDR3 reads TGTGCCAGCTCACCCACAGCTCTTCTTAATGAAAAACTGTTTTTT. This translates into CASSPTALLNEKLFF.

This clonotype was detected ten times or more. The rearrangement links TRBV6-2 or TRBV6-3 to TRBJ2-7; D gene unclear. CDR3 length equals 14 residues. Trimming took off 4 bases at V and 3 bases at J, with 13 bases between the two ends. Germline lookup yields CDR1 MNHEY and CDR2 SVGEGT. CDR3 nucleotides: TGTGCCAGCAGTTTCAGTGGCGGATACTACGAGCAGTACTTC. Its protein product is CASSFSGGYYEQYF.

This clonotype was seen repeatedly, ten times or more. The rearrangement joins TRBV2 to TRBJ2-7; D possibly corresponds to TRBD1 (5 bases). Germline V gene data show CDR1 as SNHLY and CDR2 as FYNNEI. The CDR3 is 12 residues long. Deletions cut 7 bases from V and 3 bases from J, with 10 bases between. CDR3 residues: CASTGDSYEQYV. CDR3 in DNA: TGTGCCAGCACTGGAGACAGCTACGAGCAGTACGTC.

This clonotype was seen many times. It may be a read error: a sequence one base away is much more abundant. V usage is TRBV3-1 and J usage is TRBJ2-3; possible D gene TRBD1, 6 bases. Germline lookup yields CDR1 LGHDT and CDR2 YNNKEL (reference sequence). Trimming shortened V by 4 bases and J by 2 bases, and 10 bases separated the two germline ends. The CDR3 sequence is 14 residues long. The CDR3 is CASSRDTYTDTQYF. DNA for the CDR3: TGTGCCAGCAGCCGGGACACCTACACAGATACGCAGTATTTT.

This clonotype came up a few times. The V call is TRBV15, the J call TRBJ2-1; a possible D gene is TRBD2 (6 bases). This CDR3 region has 14 residues. From germline, CDR1 is LNHNV and CDR2 YYDKDF (reference sequence). With 8 bases removed from V and 1 base from J, the gap between germline ends came to 12 bases. As DNA, the CDR3 is TGTGCCACCGGAGCGGCGGGATCCTACAATGAGCAGTTCTTC. It translates to CATGAAGSYNEQFF.